A selection of T cell receptor beta chains follows, all from one sample in a study of graft-versus-host responses after intestinal transplantation. Assay used: immunoSEQ multiplex PCR; TCRdb lists only in-frame clones, some missing. The sample includes more than 50,000 clones, more than 80% of them seen just once. Sequencing used PBMCs, obtained about 93 weeks after intestinal transplant. The receptors were gathered from a human patient who received an intestinal transplant, so some T cells may come from the graft donor. The CDR3 runs from the conserved cysteine through the conserved F or W. D genes are given only for firm matches. The listing skips clone size in some rows; elsewhere it reads once, few, many or a size class.

d_call	clone_size	v_call	j_call	cdr3_aa	cdr3_nt
-	-	TRBV11-3	TRBJ1-3	CASSLDGYTIYF	TGTGCCAGCAGCTTAGATGGCTACACCATATATTTT
-	-	TRBV5-1	TRBJ1-3	CASSKHSQGSGNTIYF	TGCGCCAGCAGCAAACACTCACAGGGATCCGGAAACACCATATATTTT
TRBD1	-	TRBV6-5	TRBJ1-2	CASTRDREGYGYTF	TGTGCCAGCACCCGGGACAGGGAAGGCTATGGCTACACCTTC
TRBD1	-	TRBV7-9	TRBJ1-2	CASSSTGSRYGYTF	TGTGCCAGCAGCTCGACAGGGTCTCGCTATGGCTACACCTTC
-	-	TRBV6-6	TRBJ1-3	CASRGSGNTIYF	TGTGCCAGCAGGGGCTCTGGAAACACCATATATTTT
-	-	TRBV7-6	TRBJ2-5	CASSLRAGVREEQTQYF	TGTGCCAGCAGCTTACGGGCAGGGGTGAGGGAGGAGCAGACCCAGTACTTC
TRBD2	-	TRBV7-9	TRBJ2-1	CASDSGVYNEQFF	TGTGCCAGTGATAGCGGGGTTTACAATGAGCAGTTCTTC
-	-	TRBV4-2	TRBJ1-4	CASSSPRGGEKLFF	TGTGCCAGCAGCTCGCCGAGGGGTGGTGAAAAACTGTTTTTT
-	-	TRBV19	TRBJ1-5	CASSVRGNQPQHF	TGTGCCAGTAGCGTACGGGGGAATCAGCCCCAGCATTTT
TRBD2	-	TRBV7-3	TRBJ2-3	CASSGSGGPDTQYF	TGTGCCAGCAGCGGTTCGGGGGGGCCAGATACGCAGTATTTT
-	-	TRBV14	TRBJ2-7	CASSHSQYEQYF	TGTGCCAGCAGCCATTCGCAATACGAGCAGTACTTC
-	-	TRBV2	TRBJ2-7	CASRDMTYEQYF	TGTGCCAGCAGAGACATGACCTACGAGCAGTACTTC
-	once	TRBV7-9	TRBJ2-1	CASSPTSSYNEQFF	TGTGCCAGCAGCCCCACAAGCTCCTACAATGAGCAGTTCTTC
-	-	TRBV11-2	TRBJ1-2	CASSLWGRSANYGYTF	TGTGCCAGCAGCTTATGGGGACGGAGCGCTAACTATGGCTACACCTTC
TRBD1	-	TRBV5-4	TRBJ1-2	CASSSTQGASYGYTF	TGTGCCAGCAGCTCAACACAGGGGGCTAGCTATGGCTACACCTTC
-	few	TRBV7-9	TRBJ2-2	CASSPRAGELFF	TGTGCCAGCAGCCCCAGGGCCGGGGAGCTGTTTTTT
TRBD1	-	TRBV5-1	TRBJ2-3	CATREDDRGDTQYF	TGCGCCACAAGAGAAGACGACAGGGGAGATACGCAGTATTTT
-	-	TRBV5-1	TRBJ2-6	CASSLGSSGANVLTF	TGCGCCAGCAGCTTGGGCAGTTCTGGGGCCAACGTCCTGACTTTC
-	-	TRBV6-1	TRBJ1-6	CASSGRTNSPLHF	TGTGCCAGCAGTGGACGGACTAATTCACCCCTCCACTTT
-	once	TRBV6-6	TRBJ2-1	CASSYSFGGQYNEQFF	TGTGCCAGCAGTTACTCTTTCGGGGGCCAATACAATGAGCAGTTCTTC
-	-	TRBV19	TRBJ2-7	CASSPLADSYEQYF	TGTGCCAGTAGTCCCTTAGCGGATTCCTACGAGCAGTACTTC
TRBD1	once	TRBV7-9	TRBJ2-2	CASSFSPGQGAKTGELFF	TGTGCCAGCAGCTTCTCTCCGGGACAGGGGGCGAAGACCGGGGAGCTGTTTTTT
-	-	TRBV11-3	TRBJ2-2	CASSLGLANTGELFF	TGTGCCAGCAGCTTAGGGCTAGCGAACACCGGGGAGCTGTTTTTT
-	once	TRBV6-6	TRBJ1-1	CASSYSGDFNTEAFF	TGTGCCAGCAGTTACTCCGGGGACTTTAACACTGAAGCTTTCTTT
-	-	TRBV2	TRBJ2-3	CATHWDTQYF	TGTGCCACCCACTGGGATACGCAGTATTTT